The clone carrying this T cell receptor beta chain was seen only a few times. Its matching antigen is unknown. The PBMCs were sourced from fresh peripheral blood (about 9.6 ml). RNA transcripts yielded amplified TCR beta CDR3 regions. The HTBI primer set served for first-round RT-PCR of the TCR CDR3. TCRdb called the multiplex PCR reads again in MiXCR, with one record for every CDR3 protein. Among approximately 690,000 distinct CDR3 sequences listed, 20% were seen once. The data belong to a study of T cells in Graves' hyperthyroidism and ophthalmopathy. Study information: Peripheral blood was taken when the disease was first diagnosed, before any treatment began.

Study-level results: Researchers found most expanded thyroid clonotypes above 0.001 in blood as well.

This CDR3 has 14 residues. The germline V gene encodes CDR1 MNHEY and CDR2 SMNVEV (reference sequence). V shed 2 bases and J shed 2 bases, with 8 bases lying between them. The sequence derives from a man aged 30 to 45 with Graves' ophthalmopathy. The chain is built from TRBV27 and TRBJ2-3; D unresolved. Sequenced: blood. The CDR3 DNA follows: TGTGCCAGCAGTTTAAAACCCCTCACAGATACGCAGTATTTT. This codes for CASSLKPLTDTQYF.